This T cell receptor beta chain was documented in a study of OX40 agonist ivuxolimab in advanced cancers. Study-wide results and limits: Blood T cells, both CD4+ and CD8+, expanded clonally by week 6 at 0.1 to 3.0 mg/kg.

CDR3 length equals 17 residues. V was pared by 3 bases and J by 4 bases, with 13 bases of the junction left unmatched. Germline assignment: CDR1 MGHRA and CDR2 YSYEKL. The table came from immunoSEQ multiplex PCR; TCRdb's copy has only in-frame clones and leaves some out. The repertoire holds approximately 40,000 clones, with approximately 88% as singletons. To note about this clone: Its antigen is not identified.

Sample: CD4+ or CD8+ T cells sorted from blood, taken in a trial of the OX40 agonist ivuxolimab. The receptor was isolated from an adult with an advanced solid tumor such as melanoma, head and neck, liver or kidney cancer. This chain joins TRBV4-1 and TRBJ1-2; 8 bases are a match to TRBD1. The CDR3 is CASSHDYRDRTSYGYTF. Here the CDR3 DNA reads TGCGCCAGCAGCCATGATTACCGGGACAGGACCTCCTATGGCTACACCTTC.